The 29 T cell receptor beta chains presented below share a single source sample, sequenced in a study of T cell repertoires in cytomegalovirus infection. TCRdb itself ran the reads through MiXCR, one entry per CDR3 protein. The table lists about 460,000 distinct CDR3 sequences, about 11% of them singletons. The source material was PBMCs. All receptors derive from a human donor in good health (CMV status not recorded). Some clones in this sample may be carry-over from other donors' samples.

At least ten counts were recorded for this clonotype. The J gene is TRBJ1-2, the V gene TRBV7-8, with D perhaps TRBD1 (5 bases). CDR1 and CDR2 (germline): SGHVS, FQNEAQ. This CDR3 has 17 amino acids. The ends were cut back, 4 bases at V and 2 bases at J, with 20 bases in the middle. The CDR3: CASSSPKWQGANYGYTF. CDR3 nucleotide sequence: TGTGCCAGCAGCTCCCCTAAATGGCAGGGAGCGAACTATGGCTACACCTTC.

In this sample, this clonotype turned up many times. The chain has TRBV7-8 and TRBJ1-3; 7 bases line up with TRBD1. CDR3 length: 15 amino acids. J was trimmed by 3 bases and V by 5 bases; bases with no gene match: 7. CDR1 and CDR2 from the germline V gene are SGHVS and FQNEAQ. The CDR3 DNA follows: TGTGCCAGCAGCGGCCTTGACAGGGTTGGAAACACCATATATTTT. Its protein product is CASSGLDRVGNTIYF. The full variable domain, completed using reference TRBV7-8 and TRBJ1-3, is GAGVSQSPRYKVAKRGQDVALRCDPISGHVSLFWYQQALGQGPEFLTYFQNEAQLDKSGLPSDRFFAERPEGSVSTLKIQRTQQEDSAVYLCASSGLDRVGNTIYFGEGSWLTVV.

Ten or more counts support this clonotype. The genes are TRBV10-2 and TRBJ2-1, with unresolved D. The CDR3 is made up of 15 amino acids. With 5 bases removed from V and 0 bases from J, the gap between germline ends came to 11 bases. Germline CDR1 and CDR2: WSHSY and SAAADI. Here the CDR3 DNA reads TGCGCCAGCAGTCGAAAGGGAAGCTCCTACAATGAGCAGTTCTTC. The encoded protein is CASSRKGSSYNEQFF.

This clonotype has ten or more counts. The chain has TRBV20-1 and TRBJ2-1; D may correspond to TRBD1 or TRBD2 (5 bases each). Germline CDR1 and CDR2: DFQATT and SNEGSKA (reference sequence). CDR3 length: 11 amino acids. V lost 5 bases and J 10 bases, leaving 12 bases between the germline ends. The CDR3 reads CSAWVRGEQFF. DNA for the CDR3: TGCAGTGCTTGGGTGAGGGGCGAGCAGTTCTTC.

This clonotype was observed a handful of times. This chain joins TRBV11-2 and TRBJ2-5; 12 bases map to TRBD2. Trimming took 1 base from V and 14 from J; bases not matched to a gene: 8. This CDR3 is 14 amino acids long. The germline V gene has CDR1 SGHAT and CDR2 FQNNGV. DNA of the CDR3: TGTGCCAGCAGCTTAGGCTCCACACTAGCGGGGGGATACTTC. Its translation is CASSLGSTLAGGYF. The full variable domain, its missing parts supplied by reference TRBV11-2 and TRBJ2-5, is EAGVAQSPRYKIIEKRQSVAFWCNPISGHATLYWYQQILGQGPKLLIQFQNNGVVDDSQLPKDRFSAERLKGVDSTLKIQPAKLEDSAVYLCASSLGSTLAGGYFGPGTRLLVL.

This clonotype showed up just a few times. J is TRBJ2-1 and V is TRBV20-1; 9 bases line up with TRBD2. Trimming took 3 bases from V and 1 from J; bases not matched to a gene: 13. CDR1 is DFQATT, CDR2 SNEGSKA, per germline (reference sequence). The CDR3 consists of 18 residues. The CDR3, as DNA: TGCAGTGCTAGGGGGGGGGGCGGGGGGGCCGGGTCCTACAATGAGCAGTTCTTC. Protein product: CSARGGGGGAGSYNEQFF.

This clonotype was counted at least ten times. The chain links TRBV7-9 to TRBJ1-1; no clear D gene. Germline V gene lookup returns CDR1 SEHNR and CDR2 FQNEAQ (reference sequence). With 6 bases removed from V and 1 base from J, the gap between germline ends came to 9 bases. This CDR3 has 13 residues. Here the CDR3 DNA reads TGTGCCAGCAGGAGAGACACGAACACTGAAGCTTTCTTT. Protein product: CASRRDTNTEAFF.

The V and J genes are TRBV20-1 and TRBJ2-3, with 13 bases lining up with TRBD2. The CDR3 consists of 16 residues. Germline V gene sequence: CDR1 DFQATT, CDR2 SNEGSKA (reference sequence). J gave up 2 bases and V 5 bases, and 7 bases lay outside the gene matches. The CDR3 nucleotides read TGCAGTGCTCCATCCACTAGCGGGAGGGTCACAGATACGCAGTATTTT. The encoded protein is CSAPSTSGRVTDTQYF.

This clonotype was seen many times. The chain employs TRBV11-2 and TRBJ2-3, with 14 bases fitting TRBD2. Germline V gene data show CDR1 as SGHAT and CDR2 as FQNNGV. The CDR3 totals 15 residues. The junction had 6 bases not matched to a gene; V was cut back by 5 bases and J by 8 bases. The CDR3 bases are TGTGCCAGCAGCCGACTAGCGGGGGGGGAAAGTACGCAGTATTTT. Encoded protein: CASSRLAGGESTQYF.

The V gene is TRBV10-3, the J gene TRBJ2-3; D is undetermined. Germline V gives CDR1 ENHRY, CDR2 SYGVKD. The V end was cut by 2 bases, the J end by 6 bases, with 12 bases between. The CDR3 is made up of 14 amino acids. The CDR3, as DNA: TGTGCCATCAGTGAGAATCCTAACGTGGATACGCAGTATTTT. Translating it yields CAISENPNVDTQYF.

The genes are TRBV27 and TRBJ2-3; D is possibly TRBD2 (7 bases). Trimming left V 3 bases short and J 4 bases short, with 14 bases between. Germline CDR1 MNHEY, CDR2 SMNVEV (reference sequence). The CDR3 extends over 15 amino acids. DNA of the CDR3: TGTGCCAGCAGTTTGGGAGGGAGGGGGTCAGATACGCAGTATTTT. Protein: CASSLGGRGSDTQYF.

This clonotype was recorded many times. The chain has TRBV27 and TRBJ2-7; D unclear. V was cut by 5 bases and J by 6 bases, with 29 bases left in between. Germline loops: CDR1 MNHEY, CDR2 SMNVEV (reference sequence). This CDR3 is built from 18 residues. The CDR3 sequence is CASSPRYVRPLIAGEQYF. DNA for the CDR3: TGTGCCAGCAGTCCCCGTTACGTTCGGCCGCTAATTGCCGGCGAGCAGTACTTC.

This clonotype was seen at least ten times. V and J are TRBV6-1 and TRBJ1-2; D is undetermined. Per the germline V gene, CDR1 is MNHNS and CDR2 is SASEGT. This CDR3 region has 13 residues. The V end lost 5 bases, the J end lost 8 bases, and 15 bases lay between the germline ends. The CDR3 spells CASSFRRGNGYTF. For the CDR3, the DNA is TGTGCCAGCAGTTTCCGGCGTGGCAACGGCTACACCTTC.

Turning to this clonotype: A read error may be the cause here, since a much bigger clone is one base away. The rearrangement uses TRBV19 and TRBJ1-1, with D possibly TRBD1 on 6 matching bases. CDR1 and CDR2 (germline): LNHDA, SQIVND (reference sequence). CDR3 size: 16 residues. Trimming took off 5 bases at V and 4 bases at J, with 20 bases between the two ends. Here the CDR3 reads CASSPRRQACSTEAFF. The DNA of the CDR3 is TGTGCCAGTAGTCCACGACGACAGGCCTGTAGCACTGAAGCTTTCTTT.

This clonotype was detected ten times or more. The V call is TRBV10-3, the J call TRBJ2-2; D unclear. CDR3 length equals 20 residues. Per germline, CDR1 ENHRY and CDR2 SYGVKD. Between the trimmed V and J ends, which lost 3 bases and 1 base, there was a span of 24 bases. The CDR3 region is CAISDPRISPLPLNTGELFF. The CDR3 DNA reads TGTGCCATCAGTGATCCTCGCATCTCGCCATTGCCCTTGAACACCGGGGAGCTGTTTTTT.

This clonotype was counted ten times or more. This chain uses TRBV20-1 with TRBJ2-1, with TRBD2 identical over 12 bases. This CDR3 has 15 residues. The ends lost 5 bases at V and 8 bases at J; junction bases unmatched: 10. CDR1 is DFQATT, CDR2 SNEGSKA, per germline (reference sequence). CDR3 protein: CSAFDSSGRGYEQFF. DNA of the CDR3: TGCAGTGCTTTCGATTCTAGCGGGAGGGGATATGAGCAGTTCTTC.

In this sample, this clonotype turned up many times. The chain carries TRBV7-9 and TRBJ2-2; a possible D gene is TRBD2 (6 bases). Trimming pared 4 bases from V and 2 bases from J, leaving 20 bases between. The germline V gene encodes CDR1 SEHNR and CDR2 FQNEAQ (reference sequence). There are 18 residues in the CDR3. The CDR3, as DNA: TGTGCCAGCAGCTCCCTTCCATGGCCAGGGACTAACACCGGGGAGCTGTTTTTT. It translates to CASSSLPWPGTNTGELFF.

This clonotype was counted at least ten times. V usage is TRBV7-6 and J usage is TRBJ2-1, with D tentatively TRBD1 or TRBD2 (7 bases each). Germline V lookup: CDR1 SGHVS, CDR2 FNYEAQ. The CDR3 runs to 17 residues. V gave up 0 bases and J gave up 8 bases, with 20 bases separating them. The CDR3: CASSLAGGDSPFDEQFF. The CDR3 DNA follows: TGTGCCAGCAGCTTAGCTGGGGGGGACAGCCCCTTCGATGAGCAGTTCTTC.

The chain is built from TRBV23-1 and TRBJ1-1; the D is unclear. TRBV23-1 falls under the ORF class, with uncertain function. The V gene lost 0 bases and the J gene lost 4 bases, with 3 bases spanning the gap. CDR3 length: 12 amino acids. CDR3 DNA sequence: TGCGCCAGCAGTCAATCGGTCACTGAAGCTTTCTTT. The encoded protein is CASSQSVTEAFF.

This chain uses TRBV7-7 with TRBJ2-5, with D perhaps matching TRBD2 (7 bases). The germline V gene has CDR1 SSHAT and CDR2 FNYEAQ (reference sequence). The V and J ends lost 5 bases and 1 base respectively, with 23 bases between them. The CDR3 runs 18 residues. CDR3 sequence: CASSQQTVAGAPQETQYF. The CDR3 nucleotides are TGTGCCAGCAGCCAACAGACGGTGGCGGGGGCACCCCAAGAGACCCAGTACTTC.

In its sample, this clonotype was seen many times. The V call is TRBV19, the J call TRBJ1-2; D remains ambiguous. Germline V gene data show CDR1 as LNHDA and CDR2 as SQIVND (reference sequence). Trimming removed 6 bases from V and 4 bases from J, with 18 bases in between. The CDR3 has 15 amino acids. The CDR3 DNA sequence: TGTGCCAGTAGCCTCTCGGTTCGGGCCTTCTATGGCTACACCTTC. This translates into CASSLSVRAFYGYTF.

The table lists this clonotype with a few counts. V and J are TRBV14 and TRBJ2-1, with a possible D match to TRBD2 (5 bases). Trimming left V 4 bases short and J 8 bases short, with 12 bases between. The CDR3 contains 13 residues. Germline values: CDR1 SGHDN, CDR2 FVKESK. Here the CDR3 DNA reads TGTGCCAGCAGCCCATTGAGCGGCTATGAGCAGTTCTTC. Its protein is CASSPLSGYEQFF. Full variable domain (remainder filled in from reference TRBV14 and TRBJ2-1): EAGVTQFPSHSVIEKGQTVTLRCDPISGHDNLYWYRRVMGKEIKFLLHFVKESKQDESGMPNNRFLAERTGGTYSTLKVQPAELEDSGVYFCASSPLSGYEQFFGPGTRLTVL.

This clonotype was seen many times. The chain uses TRBV2 and TRBJ2-5; 7 positions agree with TRBD1. CDR1 is SNHLY, CDR2 FYNNEI, per germline. This CDR3 has 15 amino acids. The J segment lost 4 bases and the V segment lost 1 base, leaving 6 bases of the junction unmatched. The CDR3 here is CASSEVAGGVETQYF. The CDR3, as DNA: TGTGCCAGCAGTGAAGTGGCAGGGGGAGTAGAGACCCAGTACTTC.

This clonotype showed up many times. The J gene is TRBJ2-7, the V gene TRBV12-3 or TRBV12-4, with D perhaps being TRBD1 or TRBD2 (5 bases each). The length of the CDR3 is 15 residues. The V end was cut by 4 bases, the J end by 4 bases, with 17 bases between. The CDR3 sequence is CASSSMGVGIYEQYF. CDR3 DNA: TGTGCCAGCAGTTCAATGGGGGTCGGGATATACGAGCAGTACTTC.

The chain carries TRBV19 and TRBJ2-5, with a tentative D call TRBD2 (5 bases). The CDR3 totals 14 residues. The ends were cut back, 3 bases at V and 1 base at J, with 9 bases in the middle. Looked up from germline, CDR1 is LNHDA and CDR2 is SQIVND (reference sequence). In DNA form, the CDR3 reads TGTGCCAGTAGTATGATCGGACTCCAAGAGACCCAGTACTTC. This gives the protein CASSMIGLQETQYF.

This clonotype was counted ten times or more. The chain recombines TRBV12-3 or TRBV12-4 with TRBJ1-2, with 7 bases aligning to TRBD1. The CDR3 is made up of 15 amino acids. The trim removed 8 bases at V and 3 bases at J, leaving 12 bases unmatched. The CDR3 DNA sequence: TGTGCCAGCCGACAGACAGGGAAAGGGGACTATGGCTACACCTTC. As protein: CASRQTGKGDYGYTF.

This clonotype has at least ten counts. For the CDR3, the DNA is TGTGCCAGCAGCTTAATCGAGGGGAGCTCCTACAATGAGCAGTTCTTC. Translating gives CASSLIEGSSYNEQFF. This chain uses TRBV28 with TRBJ2-1; D may correspond to TRBD1 or TRBD2 (5 bases each). CDR3 length: 16 amino acids. Trimming stripped 6 bases from V and 0 bases from J, with 15 bases between. Germline V gene sequence: CDR1 MDHEN, CDR2 SYDVKM.

This chain links TRBV29-1 with TRBJ2-1; possible D gene TRBD2, 5 bases. Germline V CDR1 and CDR2: SQVTM, ANQGSEA. This CDR3 spans 12 amino acids. V shed 7 bases and J shed 5 bases, with 12 bases lying between them. The CDR3 here is CSADYQNNEQFF. CDR3 bases: TGCAGCGCAGACTACCAAAACAATGAGCAGTTCTTC.

This sequence joins TRBV24-1 and TRBJ2-7; 10 nucleotides match TRBD1. The trim removed 6 bases at V and 4 bases at J, leaving 2 bases unmatched. Per the germline V gene, CDR1 is KGHDR and CDR2 is SFDVKD. This CDR3 has 13 residues. CDR3 DNA: TGTGCCACCAGTCCGGGACAGGGGTACGAGCAGTACTTC. Its translation is CATSPGQGYEQYF.